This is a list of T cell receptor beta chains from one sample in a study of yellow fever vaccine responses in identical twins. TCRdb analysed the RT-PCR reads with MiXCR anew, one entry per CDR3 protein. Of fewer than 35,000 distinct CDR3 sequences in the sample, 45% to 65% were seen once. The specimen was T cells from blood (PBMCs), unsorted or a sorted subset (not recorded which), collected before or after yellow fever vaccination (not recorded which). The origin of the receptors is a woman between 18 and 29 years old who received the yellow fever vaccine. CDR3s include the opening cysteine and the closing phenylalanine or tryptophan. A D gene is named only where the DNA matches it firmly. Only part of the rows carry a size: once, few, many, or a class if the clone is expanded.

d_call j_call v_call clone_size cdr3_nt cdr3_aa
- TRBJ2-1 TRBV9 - TGTGCCAGCAGCGTAGAAAGGGAAGAGCAGTTCTTC CASSVEREEQFF
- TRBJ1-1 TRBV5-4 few TGTGCCAGCAGCTTGAACACTGAAGCTTTCTTT CASSLNTEAFF
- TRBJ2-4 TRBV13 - TGTGACAGCAATCTGGACACCGAGGCCAAAAACATTCAGTACTTC CDSNLDTEAKNIQYF
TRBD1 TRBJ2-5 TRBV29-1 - TGCAGCGTTTCTGGGACAGGGGGAGAGACCCAGTACTTC CSVSGTGGETQYF
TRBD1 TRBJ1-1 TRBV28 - TGTGCCAGCAGTTTAGTGGGGCAGGGGGCCCCTGAAGCTTTCTTT CASSLVGQGAPEAFF
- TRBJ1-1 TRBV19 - TGTGCCAGTAGTCGGACGCACACTGAAGCTTTCTTT CASSRTHTEAFF
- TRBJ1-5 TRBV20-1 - TGCAGTGCTAAAGCATTCGATAGTGACAATCAGCCCCAGCATTTT CSAKAFDSDNQPQHF
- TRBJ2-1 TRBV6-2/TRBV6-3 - TGTGCCAGCAGTTCAACGTCAGGGAAGCAGTTCTTC CASSSTSGKQFF
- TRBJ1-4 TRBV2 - TGTGCCAGCAGTGGCGAATATGAAAAACTGTTTTTT CASSGEYEKLFF
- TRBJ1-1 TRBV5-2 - TGTGCCAGCAACCTAGGGACGAACACTGAAGCTTTCTTT CASNLGTNTEAFF
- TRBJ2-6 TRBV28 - TGTGCCAGCAGTTTGGGGTTTCACTCTGGGGCCAACGTCCTGACTTTC CASSLGFHSGANVLTF
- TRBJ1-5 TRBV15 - TGTGCCACCAGTAGAAGGGGTAGCAATCAGCCCCAGCATTTT CATSRRGSNQPQHF
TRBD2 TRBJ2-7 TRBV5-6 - TGTGCCAGCAGCTTTTTCCTTAATTTAGCGGGACGGGACTACGAGCAGTACTTC CASSFFLNLAGRDYEQYF
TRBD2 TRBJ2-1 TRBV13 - TGTGCCAGCAGCGTAGGACTAGTAAACAATGAGCAGTTCTTC CASSVGLVNNEQFF
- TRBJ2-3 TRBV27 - TGTGCCAGCACTGGGGCTAGCACAGATACGCAGTATTTT CASTGASTDTQYF